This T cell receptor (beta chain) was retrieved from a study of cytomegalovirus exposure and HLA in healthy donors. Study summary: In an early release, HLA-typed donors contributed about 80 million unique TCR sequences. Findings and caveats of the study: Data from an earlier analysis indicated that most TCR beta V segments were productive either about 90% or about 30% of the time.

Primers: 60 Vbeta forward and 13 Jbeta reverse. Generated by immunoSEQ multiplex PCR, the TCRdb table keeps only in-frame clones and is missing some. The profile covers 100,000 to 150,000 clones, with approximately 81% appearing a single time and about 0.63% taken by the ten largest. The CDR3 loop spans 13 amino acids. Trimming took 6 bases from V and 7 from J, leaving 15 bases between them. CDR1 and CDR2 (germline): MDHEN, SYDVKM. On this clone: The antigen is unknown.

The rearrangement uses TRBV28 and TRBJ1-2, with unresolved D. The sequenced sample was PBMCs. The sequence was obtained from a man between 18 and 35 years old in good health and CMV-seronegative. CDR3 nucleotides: TGTGCCAGCAGCCCCCCGCCCACGGGTGGCTACACCTTC. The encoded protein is CASSPPPTGGYTF.